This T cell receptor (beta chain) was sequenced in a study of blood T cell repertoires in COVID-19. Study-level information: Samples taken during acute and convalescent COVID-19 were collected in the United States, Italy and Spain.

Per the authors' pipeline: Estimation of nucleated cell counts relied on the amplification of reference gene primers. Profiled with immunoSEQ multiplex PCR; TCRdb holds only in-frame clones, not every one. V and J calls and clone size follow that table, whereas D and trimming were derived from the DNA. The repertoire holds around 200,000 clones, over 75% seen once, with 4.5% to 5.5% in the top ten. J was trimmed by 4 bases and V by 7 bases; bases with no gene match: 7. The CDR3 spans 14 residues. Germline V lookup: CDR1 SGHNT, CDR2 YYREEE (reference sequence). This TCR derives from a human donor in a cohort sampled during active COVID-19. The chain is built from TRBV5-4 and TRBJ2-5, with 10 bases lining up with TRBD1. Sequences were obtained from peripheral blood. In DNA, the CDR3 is TGTGCCAGCCATACGGGACAGGGGCGAGAGACCCAGTACTTC. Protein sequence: CASHTGQGRETQYF. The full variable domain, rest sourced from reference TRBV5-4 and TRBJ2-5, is ETGVTQSPTHLIKTRGQQVTLRCSSQSGHNTVSWYQQALGQGPQFIFQYYREEENGRGNFPPRFSGLQFPNYSSELNVNALELDDSALYLCASHTGQGRETQYFGPGTRLLVL.